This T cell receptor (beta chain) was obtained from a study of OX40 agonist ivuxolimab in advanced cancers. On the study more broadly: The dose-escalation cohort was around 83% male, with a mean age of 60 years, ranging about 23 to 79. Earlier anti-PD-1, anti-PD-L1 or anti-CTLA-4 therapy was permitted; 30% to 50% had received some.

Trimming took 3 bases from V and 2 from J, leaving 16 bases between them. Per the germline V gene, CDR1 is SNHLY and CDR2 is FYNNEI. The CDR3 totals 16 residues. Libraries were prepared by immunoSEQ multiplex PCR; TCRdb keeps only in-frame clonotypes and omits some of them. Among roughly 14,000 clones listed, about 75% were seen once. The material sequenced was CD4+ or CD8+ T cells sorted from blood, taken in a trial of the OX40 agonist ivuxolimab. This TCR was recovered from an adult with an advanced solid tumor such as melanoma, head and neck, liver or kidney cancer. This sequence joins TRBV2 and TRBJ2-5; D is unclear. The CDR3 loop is CASSDPTWTEQETQYF. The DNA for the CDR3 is TGTGCCAGCAGTGATCCGACTTGGACGGAACAAGAGACCCAGTACTTC. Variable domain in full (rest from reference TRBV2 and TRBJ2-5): EPEVTQTPSHQVTQMGQEVILRCVPISNHLYFYWYRQILGQKVEFLVSFYNNEISEKSEIFDDQFSVERPDGSNFTLKIRSTKLEDSAMYFCASSDPTWTEQETQYFGPGTRLLVL.